This is a list of T cell receptor beta chains from one sample in a study of cytomegalovirus exposure and HLA in healthy donors. Clones were sequenced by immunoSEQ multiplex PCR, and TCRdb holds only the in-frame ones, with some missing. The profile covers under 300,000 clones, with around 90% appearing a single time and 1.7% taken by the ten largest. Material: PBMCs. Every receptor here comes from a girl under 10 years old in good health and CMV-seronegative. CDR3s include the opening cysteine and the closing phenylalanine or tryptophan. D genes are given only for firm matches. Expanded clones get a size class; other rows say once, few or many, or leave the size out.

abundance | d_gene | j_gene | v_gene | CDR3nt | CDR3aa
once | TRBD2 | TRBJ2-7 | TRBV5-1 | TGCGCCAGCAGCCCGACTAGCGGGAGGAATCACGAGCAGTACTTC | CASSPTSGRNHEQYF
. | TRBD2 | TRBJ2-7 | TRBV5-1 | TGCGCCAGCAGCCCAGGGACTAGCGGGACTCCCACCTACGAGCAGTACTTC | CASSPGTSGTPTYEQYF
. | . | TRBJ2-1 | TRBV6-5 | TGTGCCAGCAGTTACACAACTAGTTCTGACTACAATGAGCAGTTCTTC | CASSYTTSSDYNEQFF
. | . | TRBJ2-3 | TRBV29-1 | TGCAGCGTTGAAGCCGGGAACACAGATACGCAGTATTTT | CSVEAGNTDTQYF
. | TRBD2 | TRBJ2-7 | TRBV29-1 | TGCAACGTTGGGGGCGCTGGGACTAGCGGGAGAACCTTGAACGAGCAGTACTTC | CNVGGAGTSGRTLNEQYF
. | TRBD2 | TRBJ2-7 | TRBV2 | TGTGCCAGCAGTGAACTAGCGGGATCTTACGAGCAGTACTTC | CASSELAGSYEQYF
. | . | TRBJ2-7 | TRBV6-5 | TGTGCCAGCAGTCAGGGGCCCTTTGAGCAGTGCTTC | CASSQGPFEQCF
. | TRBD1 | TRBJ1-4 | TRBV7-9 | TGTGCCAGCAGCTTAGGGGGACAGGGGTCTTCGACTAATGAAAAACTGTTTTTT | CASSLGGQGSSTNEKLFF
. | TRBD1 | TRBJ2-1 | TRBV9 | TGTGCCTCCACCGGGACAGGGGGTAGAAATGAGCAGTTCTTC | CASTGTGGRNEQFF
. | TRBD2 | TRBJ2-3 | TRBV5-1 | TGCGCCAGCAGCTACCGGACTAGCGAGAGCACAGATACGCAGTATTTT | CASSYRTSESTDTQYF
once | TRBD1 | TRBJ2-1 | TRBV5-1 | TGCGCCAGCAGCCAGACAGGGGGCTTTTACAATGAGCAGTTCTTC | CASSQTGGFYNEQFF
. | . | TRBJ1-4 | TRBV6-6 | TGTGCCAGCAGTTACTCTGCTAGAGAAAAACTGTTTTTT | CASSYSAREKLFF
once | . | TRBJ2-7 | TRBV27 | TGTGCCAGCAGTTCCGGGACTCAGAGCTCCTACGAGCAGTACTTC | CASSSGTQSSYEQYF
. | TRBD2 | TRBJ2-1 | TRBV6-5 | TGTGCCAGCAGGGGACTAGCGGGAAAGAATGAGCAGTTCTTC | CASRGLAGKNEQFF
. | . | TRBJ2-1 | TRBV6-5 | TGTGCCAGTCGTCGGGAATTCTCCTACAATGAGCAGTTCTTC | CASRREFSYNEQFF
. | . | TRBJ2-1 | TRBV29-1 | TGCAGCGTTGAAGCGTGGACTTACTACAATGAGCAGTTCTTC | CSVEAWTYYNEQFF
. | TRBD2 | TRBJ2-7 | TRBV7-9 | TGTTCCAGCAGCTTAGCGGTGTCTAGCGGCTCCTACGAGCAGTACTTC | CSSSLAVSSGSYEQYF
. | . | TRBJ2-3 | TRBV7-7 | TGTGCTAGCAGCTTGTTAGGCGGGGGCACAGATACGCAGTATTTT | CASSLLGGGTDTQYF
. | TRBD1 | TRBJ2-7 | TRBV11-2 | TGTGCCAGCAGCCTTGGACAGGTGAGCTCCTACGAGCAGTACTTC | CASSLGQVSSYEQYF
. | TRBD2 | TRBJ2-7 | TRBV6-5 | TGTGCCAGCAGTTACGGGGGGGAGTACGAGCAGTACTTC | CASSYGGEYEQYF
. | . | TRBJ2-1 | TRBV9 | TGTGCCAGCAGCAGTACTTTGGGGCGGGGAAACAATGAGCAGTTCTTC | CASSSTLGRGNNEQFF
. | . | TRBJ2-5 | TRBV30 | TGTGCCTGGAGTGTACCCGAGTGGGAGACCCAGTACTTC | CAWSVPEWETQYF
few | . | TRBJ2-7 | TRBV14 | TGTGCCAGCAGCCAAGTACACATCTCCTACGAGCAGTACTTC | CASSQVHISYEQYF
. | TRBD2 | TRBJ2-1 | TRBV10-1 | TGCGCCAGCAGTGAGTCGAACCAGGCAGCGGGAGGGCTCAATGAGCAGTTCTTC | CASSESNQAAGGLNEQFF
. | TRBD1 | TRBJ1-1 | TRBV28 | TGTGCCAGCAGTTTACTTAACAGGGGGGAGGAAGCTTTCTTT | CASSLLNRGEEAFF
. | . | TRBJ2-2 | TRBV7-8 | TGTGCCAGCAGCTTAGGACAGAACACCGGGGAGCTGTTTTTT | CASSLGQNTGELFF
. | . | TRBJ1-2 | TRBV6-1 | TGTGCCAGCCTCCCGAGGGCGGAGTATGGCTACACCTTC | CASLPRAEYGYTF
. | TRBD2 | TRBJ2-7 | TRBV5-1 | TGCGCCAGCAGCTTGGATACTAGCGGGCGCTCCTACGAGCAGTACTTC | CASSLDTSGRSYEQYF
. | TRBD2 | TRBJ2-1 | TRBV29-1 | TGCAGCGTCGAGGGACTAGCGGGAGGGGAGGGTGACAATGAGCAGTTCTTC | CSVEGLAGGEGDNEQFF
. | TRBD2 | TRBJ2-5 | TRBV5-1 | TGCGCCAGCAGCCCCGGACTAGCGCCCGGGGAGACCCAGTACTTC | CASSPGLAPGETQYF
. | TRBD1 | TRBJ2-1 | TRBV27 | TGTGCCAGCAGCGCCGGGACAGGGAACTACAATGAGCAGTTCTTC | CASSAGTGNYNEQFF
. | TRBD2 | TRBJ2-7 | TRBV4-1 | TGCGCCAGCAGCCAAGGGGCTAGCGGGGGAAACGAGCAGTACTTC | CASSQGASGGNEQYF
once | TRBD1 | TRBJ1-1 | TRBV28 | TGTGCCAGCAGTCCCGCACAGGGGGCCCACCGACGGGCTTTCTTT | CASSPAQGAHRRAFF
. | TRBD2 | TRBJ2-5 | TRBV11-3 | TGTGCCAGCAGCCTGGGCCCTAGCGGCCAAGAGACCCAGTACTTC | CASSLGPSGQETQYF
. | . | TRBJ2-7 | TRBV10-3 | TGTGCCATCGGGGAGACCTCCTACGAGCAGTACTTC | CAIGETSYEQYF
few | . | TRBJ2-7 | TRBV29-1 | TGCAGCGTGGGGGCAGGGGCGTCCTACGAGCAGTACTTC | CSVGAGASYEQYF
. | TRBD1 | TRBJ2-3 | TRBV6-1 | TGTGCCAGCAGTACAGACAGGGGGCCCGATACGCAGTATTTT | CASSTDRGPDTQYF
. | . | TRBJ2-5 | TRBV18 | TGTGCCAGCTCGGACAGATTCCAAGAGACCCAGTACTTC | CASSDRFQETQYF
. | TRBD1 | TRBJ2-7 | TRBV7-2 | TGTGCCAGCAGCTTAGAGGACAGGGGCTCCTACGAGCAGTACTTC | CASSLEDRGSYEQYF
. | . | TRBJ1-1 | TRBV6-1 | TGTGCCAGCTCGTCTAGCTGGGGGAACACTGAAGCTTTCTTT | CASSSSWGNTEAFF
. | TRBD2 | TRBJ2-1 | TRBV2 | TGTGCCAGCATCAGTGGCGGGAGAACCTACAATGAGCAGTTCTTC | CASISGGRTYNEQFF
. | TRBD1 | TRBJ2-7 | TRBV4-1 | TGCGCCAGCAGCCGTGTGGGACAGAGCTACGAGCAGTACTTC | CASSRVGQSYEQYF
. | TRBD1 | TRBJ1-2 | TRBV15 | TGTGCCACCAGCAGGGGGAAACAGGGGGCTGGCTACACCTTC | CATSRGKQGAGYTF
. | TRBD2 | TRBJ2-5 | TRBV6-6 | TGTGCCAGCAGTTACTCGGGACTAGCGCTTGAGACCCAGTACTTC | CASSYSGLALETQYF
. | . | TRBJ2-1 | TRBV6-6 | TGTGCCAGCGGCGACTCCAGGGACTACAATGAGCAGTTCTTC | CASGDSRDYNEQFF
. | . | TRBJ1-1 | TRBV29-1 | TGCAGCGTCAGGGGAGCCGCCTATGGGGACACTGAAGCTTTCTTT | CSVRGAAYGDTEAFF
. | TRBD1 | TRBJ1-2 | TRBV6-1 | TGTGCCAGCAGTGACCACCCAGGGGGTGGTTATGGCTACACCTTC | CASSDHPGGGYGYTF
. | TRBD2 | TRBJ2-7 | TRBV6-5 | TGTGCCAGCAGTTACGGACTAGCGGGGGAGCAGTACTTC | CASSYGLAGEQYF
. | . | TRBJ1-4 | TRBV27 | TGTGCCAGCAGTCAAAGGACAGAGTTTAATGAAAAACTGTTTTTT | CASSQRTEFNEKLFF
. | TRBD1 | TRBJ1-2 | TRBV7-2 | TGTGCCAGCAGCCTACGGCTGGGACAGAACTATGGCTACACCTTC | CASSLRLGQNYGYTF
. | . | TRBJ2-3 | TRBV13 | TGTGCCAGCAGCTTAGCTGGGGGGACAGATACGCAGTATTTT | CASSLAGGTDTQYF
. | TRBD2 | TRBJ2-2 | TRBV12-5 | TGTGCTAGTGGTTTGGCAGGACTAGCGGGATACACCGGGGAGCTGTTTTTT | CASGLAGLAGYTGELFF
. | . | TRBJ2-7 | TRBV2 | TGTGCCAGTCAAATCAGTCAGGCAGGCCACGAGCAGTACTTC | CASQISQAGHEQYF
. | TRBD1 | TRBJ1-1 | TRBV29-1 | TGCAGCGTTTTGGACAGGATGAACACTGAAGCTTTCTTT | CSVLDRMNTEAFF
. | . | TRBJ2-2 | TRBV30 | TGTGCCTGGGGGCGGGGCGGGGAGCTGTTTTTT | CAWGRGGELFF
many | TRBD1 | TRBJ2-1 | TRBV6-4 | TGTGCCAGCAGTGACTCGACAGGGGGCTACAATGAGCAGTTCTTC | CASSDSTGGYNEQFF
. | TRBD1 | TRBJ2-3 | TRBV5-6 | TGTGCCAGCAGCGACGGACAGGGATGGACAGATACGCAGTATTTT | CASSDGQGWTDTQYF
. | TRBD1 | TRBJ2-7 | TRBV5-1 | TGCGCCAGCAGCCTAGGGACAGGGGCTCGCACCTACGAGCAGTACTTC | CASSLGTGARTYEQYF